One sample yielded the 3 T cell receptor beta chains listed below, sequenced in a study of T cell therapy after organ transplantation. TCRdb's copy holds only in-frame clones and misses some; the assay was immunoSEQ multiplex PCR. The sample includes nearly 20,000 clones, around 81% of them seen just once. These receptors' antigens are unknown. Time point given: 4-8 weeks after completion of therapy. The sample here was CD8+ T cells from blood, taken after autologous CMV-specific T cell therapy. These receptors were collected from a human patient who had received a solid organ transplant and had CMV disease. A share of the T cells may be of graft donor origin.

The CDR3 bases are TGTGCCAGCAGCTTACCCCTCTCGACGGGGGGGTCCTACGAGCAGTACTTC. It specifies CASSLPLSTGGSYEQYF. V gene TRBV7-2 combines with J gene TRBJ2-7; 8 nucleotides agree with TRBD2. The CDR3 has 17 amino acids. The germline V gene has CDR1 SGHTA and CDR2 FQGNSA. The junction had 10 bases not matched to a gene; V was cut back by 2 bases and J by 1 base.

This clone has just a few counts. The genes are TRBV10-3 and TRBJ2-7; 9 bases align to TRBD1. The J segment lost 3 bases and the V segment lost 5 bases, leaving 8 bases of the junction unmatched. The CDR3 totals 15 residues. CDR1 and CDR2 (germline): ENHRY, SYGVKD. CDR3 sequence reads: CAISKTGGVVYEQYF. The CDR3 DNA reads TGTGCCATCAGTAAGACAGGGGGGGTAGTCTACGAGCAGTACTTC.

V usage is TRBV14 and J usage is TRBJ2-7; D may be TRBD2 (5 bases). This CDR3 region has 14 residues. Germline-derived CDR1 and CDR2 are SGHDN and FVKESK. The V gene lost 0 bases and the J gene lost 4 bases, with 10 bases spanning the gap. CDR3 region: CASSQEYLAYEQYF. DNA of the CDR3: TGTGCCAGCAGCCAAGAATACCTAGCTTACGAGCAGTACTTC. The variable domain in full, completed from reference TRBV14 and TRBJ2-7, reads EAGVTQFPSHSVIEKGQTVTLRCDPISGHDNLYWYRRVMGKEIKFLLHFVKESKQDESGMPNNRFLAERTGGTYSTLKVQPAELEDSGVYFCASSQEYLAYEQYFGPGTRLTVT.